The clone carrying this TCR beta chain has just one count. No antigen is known for it. Trimming left V 5 bases short and J 9 bases short, with 20 bases between. This CDR3 comprises 15 residues. Germline assignment: CDR1 MDHEN and CDR2 SYDVKM. It was genomic DNA that served as the template for profiling TCR beta VDJ and CDR3. TCRdb processed the reads anew with MiXCR; each CDR3 protein has one entry. The data hold about half a million distinct CDR3 sequences, with over 25% observed a single time. Whoever was chosen for sequencing had shown CD8+CD57+ cell expansion by flow cytometry. This entry is derived from a study of CD8+CD57+ T cells in acquired aplastic anemia. In the study overall: Quantities of DNA derived from sorted CD4+ and CD8+ cells averaged roughly 3 ug.

General observations from the study: About 30 CD8+ CDR3 sequences occurred in both the patients and the controls.

The TCR was taken from a human donor with aplastic anemia. Sequencing was done on a sample of sorted CD4+, CD8+, or CD8+CD57+ T cells (not recorded which) from PBMCs. This rearrangement joins TRBV28 to TRBJ1-5, with D maybe TRBD1 (5 bases). The CDR3 region is CASSAGWGNTRPQHF. CDR3 nucleotide sequence: TGTGCCAGCAGTGCCGGGTGGGGGAACACTCGGCCCCAGCATTTT.